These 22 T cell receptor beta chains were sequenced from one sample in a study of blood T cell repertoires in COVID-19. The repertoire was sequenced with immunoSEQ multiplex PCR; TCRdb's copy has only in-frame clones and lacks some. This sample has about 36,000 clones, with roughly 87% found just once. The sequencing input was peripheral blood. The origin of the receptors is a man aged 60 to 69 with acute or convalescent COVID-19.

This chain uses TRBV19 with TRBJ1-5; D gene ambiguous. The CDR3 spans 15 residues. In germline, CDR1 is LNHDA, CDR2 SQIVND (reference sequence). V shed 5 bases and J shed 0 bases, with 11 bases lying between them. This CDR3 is CASSVVEISNQPQHF. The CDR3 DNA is TGTGCCAGTAGTGTCGTAGAGATTAGCAATCAGCCCCAGCATTTT.

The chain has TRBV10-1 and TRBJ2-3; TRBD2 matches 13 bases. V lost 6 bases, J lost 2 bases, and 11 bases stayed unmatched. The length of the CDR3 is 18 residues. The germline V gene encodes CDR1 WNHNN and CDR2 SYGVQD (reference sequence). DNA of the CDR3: TGCGCCAGCAGACCAACTAGCGGGAGGGCCGGGGACACAGATACGCAGTATTTT. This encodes CASRPTSGRAGDTDTQYF.

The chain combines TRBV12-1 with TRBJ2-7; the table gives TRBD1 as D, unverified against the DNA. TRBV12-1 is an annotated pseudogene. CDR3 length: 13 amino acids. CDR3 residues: CASSLTGRSEQYV. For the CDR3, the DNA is TGTGCCAGCAGCTTGACAGGAAGGAGCGAGCAGTACGTC.

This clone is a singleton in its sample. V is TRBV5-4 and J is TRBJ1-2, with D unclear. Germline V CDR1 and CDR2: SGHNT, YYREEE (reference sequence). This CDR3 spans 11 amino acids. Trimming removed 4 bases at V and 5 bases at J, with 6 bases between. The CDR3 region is CASSQEYGYTF. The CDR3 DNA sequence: TGTGCCAGCAGCCAAGAGTATGGCTACACCTTC. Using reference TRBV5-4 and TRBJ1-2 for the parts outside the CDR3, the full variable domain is ETGVTQSPTHLIKTRGQQVTLRCSSQSGHNTVSWYQQALGQGPQFIFQYYREEENGRGNFPPRFSGLQFPNYSSELNVNALELDDSALYLCASSQEYGYTFGSGTRLTVV.

CDR3 residues: CASRARDSYNEQFF. The CDR3 region has the DNA TGTGCCAGCAGAGCTAGGGACAGCTACAATGAGCAGTTCTTC. This chain joins TRBV2 and TRBJ2-1, with 7 nucleotides matching TRBD1. The CDR3 is made up of 14 amino acids. Germline CDR1 reads SNHLY; CDR2 reads FYNNEI. The V gene end was trimmed by 6 bases and the J gene end by 3 bases; junction bases not matched to a gene: 5.

The CDR3 loop is CASSHGQNYGYTF. The CDR3 bases are TGTGCCAGCAGCCACGGACAGAACTATGGCTACACCTTC. The chain recombines TRBV7-9 with TRBJ1-2, with a possible D match to TRBD1 (6 bases). The ends were cut back, 5 bases at V and 2 bases at J, with 9 bases in the middle. This CDR3 spans 13 amino acids. CDR1 and CDR2 (germline): SEHNR, FQNEAQ (reference sequence).

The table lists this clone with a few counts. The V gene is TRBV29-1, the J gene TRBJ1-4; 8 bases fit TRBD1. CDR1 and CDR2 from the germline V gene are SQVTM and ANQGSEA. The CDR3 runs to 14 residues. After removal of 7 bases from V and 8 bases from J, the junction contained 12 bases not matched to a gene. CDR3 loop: CSATDTGGGEKLFF. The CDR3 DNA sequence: TGCAGCGCAACAGACACAGGGGGAGGCGAAAAACTGTTTTTT.

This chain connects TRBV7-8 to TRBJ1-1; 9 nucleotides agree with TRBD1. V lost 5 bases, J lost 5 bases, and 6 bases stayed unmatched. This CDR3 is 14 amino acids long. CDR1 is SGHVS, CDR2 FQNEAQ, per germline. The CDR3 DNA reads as TGTGCCAGCAGCCCCCGGGACAGGGAAACTGAAGCTTTCTTT. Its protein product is CASSPRDRETEAFF.

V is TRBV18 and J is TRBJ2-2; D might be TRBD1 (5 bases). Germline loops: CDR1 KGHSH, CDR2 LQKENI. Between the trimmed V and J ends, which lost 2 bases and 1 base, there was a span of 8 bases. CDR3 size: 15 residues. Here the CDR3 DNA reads TGTGCCAGCTCACCAAGGGGCAGGAACACCGGGGAGCTGTTTTTT. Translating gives CASSPRGRNTGELFF.

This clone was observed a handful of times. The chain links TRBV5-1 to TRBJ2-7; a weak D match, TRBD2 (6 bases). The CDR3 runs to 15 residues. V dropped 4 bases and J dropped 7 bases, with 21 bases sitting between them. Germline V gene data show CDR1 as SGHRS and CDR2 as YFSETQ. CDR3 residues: CASSQTERAGGEQYF. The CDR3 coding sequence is TGCGCCAGCAGCCAGACGGAGCGGGCCGGTGGGGAGCAGTACTTC.

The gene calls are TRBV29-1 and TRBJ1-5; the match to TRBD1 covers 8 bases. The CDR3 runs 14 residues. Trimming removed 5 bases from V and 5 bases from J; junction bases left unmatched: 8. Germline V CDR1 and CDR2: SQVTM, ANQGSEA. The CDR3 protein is CSVSSGGFDQPQHF. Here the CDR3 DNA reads TGCAGCGTTTCTTCAGGGGGCTTTGATCAGCCCCAGCATTTT.

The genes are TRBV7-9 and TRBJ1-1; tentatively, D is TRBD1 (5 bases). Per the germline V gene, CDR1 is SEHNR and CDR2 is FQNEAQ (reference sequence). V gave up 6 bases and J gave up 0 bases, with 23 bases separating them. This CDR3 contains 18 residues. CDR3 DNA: TGTGCCAGCAGAAAAGGGGCTTCAGGTTTAGCATTGAACACTGAAGCTTTCTTT. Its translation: CASRKGASGLALNTEAFF.

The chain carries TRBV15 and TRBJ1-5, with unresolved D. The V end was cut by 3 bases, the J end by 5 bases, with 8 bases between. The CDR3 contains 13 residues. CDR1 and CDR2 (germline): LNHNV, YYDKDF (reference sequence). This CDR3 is CATSRSGDQPQHF. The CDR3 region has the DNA TGTGCCACCAGCAGGTCAGGCGATCAGCCCCAGCATTTT.

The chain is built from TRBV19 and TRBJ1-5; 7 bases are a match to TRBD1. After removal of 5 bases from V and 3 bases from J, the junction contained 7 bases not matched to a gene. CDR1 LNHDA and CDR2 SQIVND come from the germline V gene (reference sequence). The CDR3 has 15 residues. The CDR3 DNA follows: TGTGCCAGTAGTTATACAGGGGTGGCCAATCAGCCCCAGCATTTT. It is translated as CASSYTGVANQPQHF.

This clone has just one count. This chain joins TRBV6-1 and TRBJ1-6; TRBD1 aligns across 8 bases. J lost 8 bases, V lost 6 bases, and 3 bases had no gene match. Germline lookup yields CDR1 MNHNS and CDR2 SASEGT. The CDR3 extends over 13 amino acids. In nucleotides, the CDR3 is TGTGCCAGCAGAGGACAGGGAGATTCACCCCTCCACTTT. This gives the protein CASRGQGDSPLHF.

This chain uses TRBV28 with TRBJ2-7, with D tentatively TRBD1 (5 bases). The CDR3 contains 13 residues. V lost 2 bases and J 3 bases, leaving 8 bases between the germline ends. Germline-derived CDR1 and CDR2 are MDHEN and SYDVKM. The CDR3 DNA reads TGTGCCAGCAGTTTACCTGACAGCTACGAGCAGTACTTC. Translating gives CASSLPDSYEQYF.

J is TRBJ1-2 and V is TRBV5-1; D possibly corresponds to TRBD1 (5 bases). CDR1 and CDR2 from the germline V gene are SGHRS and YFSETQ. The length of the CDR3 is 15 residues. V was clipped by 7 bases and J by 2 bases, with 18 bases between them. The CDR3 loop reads CASGPRGGPNYGYTF. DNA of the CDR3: TGCGCCAGCGGACCACGGGGGGGACCGAACTATGGCTACACCTTC.

CDR3 residues: CASSLSPSGVETQYF. The CDR3 bases are TGCGCCAGCAGCTTGTCCCCTAGCGGTGTGGAGACCCAGTACTTC. This rearrangement joins TRBV5-1 to TRBJ2-5; TRBD2 aligns across 7 bases. The trim removed 1 base at V and 5 bases at J, leaving 8 bases unmatched. Looked up from germline, CDR1 is SGHRS and CDR2 is YFSETQ. This CDR3 region has 15 residues. Full variable domain (missing parts from reference TRBV5-1 and TRBJ2-5): KAGVTQTPRYLIKTRGQQVTLSCSPISGHRSVSWYQQTPGQGLQFLFEYFSETQRNKGNFPGRFSGRQFSNSRSEMNVSTLELGDSALYLCASSLSPSGVETQYFGPGTRLLVL.

Written as DNA, the CDR3 is TGTGCCACCAGTGATCCCGGACAGGTGGGAGATACGCAGTATTTT. Protein product: CATSDPGQVGDTQYF. This chain joins TRBV24-1 and TRBJ2-3; TRBD1 matches at 7 bases. Trimming at V came to 3 bases and at J to 5 bases, leaving 7 bases not matched to a gene. The CDR3 contains 15 residues. Germline CDR1 is KGHDR and CDR2 is SFDVKD.

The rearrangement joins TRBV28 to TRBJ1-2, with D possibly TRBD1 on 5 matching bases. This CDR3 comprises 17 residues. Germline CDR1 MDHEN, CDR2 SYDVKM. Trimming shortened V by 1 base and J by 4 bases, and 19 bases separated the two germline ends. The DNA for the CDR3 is TGTGCCAGCAGTTTATCCGTCCTCCGTAAGGGGTCCTATGGCTACACCTTC. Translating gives CASSLSVLRKGSYGYTF.

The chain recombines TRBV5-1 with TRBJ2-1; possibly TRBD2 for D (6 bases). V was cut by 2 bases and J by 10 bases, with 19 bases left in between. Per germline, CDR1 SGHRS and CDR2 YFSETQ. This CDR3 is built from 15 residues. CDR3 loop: CASSLLIAGSQEQFF. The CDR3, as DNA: TGCGCCAGCAGCTTATTGATTGCGGGGAGCCAGGAGCAGTTCTTC.

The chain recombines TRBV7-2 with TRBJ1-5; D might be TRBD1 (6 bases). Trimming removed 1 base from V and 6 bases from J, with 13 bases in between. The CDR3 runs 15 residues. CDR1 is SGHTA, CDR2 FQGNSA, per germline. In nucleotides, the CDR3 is TGTGCCAGCAGCTTAGTTTGGGGAGGGGGTCAGCCCCAGCATTTT. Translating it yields CASSLVWGGGQPQHF.